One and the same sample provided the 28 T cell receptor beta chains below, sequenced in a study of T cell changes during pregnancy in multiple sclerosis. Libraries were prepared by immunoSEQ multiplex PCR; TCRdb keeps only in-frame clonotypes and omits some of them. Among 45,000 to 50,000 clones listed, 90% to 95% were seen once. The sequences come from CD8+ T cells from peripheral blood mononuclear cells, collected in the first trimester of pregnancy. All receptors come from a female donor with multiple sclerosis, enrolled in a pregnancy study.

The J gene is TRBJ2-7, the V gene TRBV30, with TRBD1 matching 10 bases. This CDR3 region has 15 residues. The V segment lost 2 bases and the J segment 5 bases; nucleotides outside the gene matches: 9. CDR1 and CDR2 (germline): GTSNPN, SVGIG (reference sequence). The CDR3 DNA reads TGTGCCTGGAGTAAGGGGACAGGGGCTTTCGACGAGCAGTACTTC. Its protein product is CAWSKGTGAFDEQYF.

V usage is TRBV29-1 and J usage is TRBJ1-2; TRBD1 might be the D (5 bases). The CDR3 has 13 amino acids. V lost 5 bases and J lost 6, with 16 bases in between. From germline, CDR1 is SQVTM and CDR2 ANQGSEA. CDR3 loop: CSVLVRTIDGYTF. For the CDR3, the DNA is TGCAGCGTTCTGGTCCGGACAATAGATGGCTACACCTTC. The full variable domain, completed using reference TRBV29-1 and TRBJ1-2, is SAVISQKPSRDICQRGTSLTIQCQVDSQVTMMFWYRQQPGQSLTLIATANQGSEATYESGFVIDKFPISRPNLTFSTLTVSNMSPEDSSIYLCSVLVRTIDGYTFGSGTRLTVV.

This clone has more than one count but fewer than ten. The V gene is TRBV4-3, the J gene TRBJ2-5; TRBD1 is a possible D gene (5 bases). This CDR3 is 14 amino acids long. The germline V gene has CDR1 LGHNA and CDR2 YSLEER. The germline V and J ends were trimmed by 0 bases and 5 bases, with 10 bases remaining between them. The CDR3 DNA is TGCGCCAGCAGCCAAGACAGGGTTCGGGAGACCCAGTACTTC. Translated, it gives CASSQDRVRETQYF.

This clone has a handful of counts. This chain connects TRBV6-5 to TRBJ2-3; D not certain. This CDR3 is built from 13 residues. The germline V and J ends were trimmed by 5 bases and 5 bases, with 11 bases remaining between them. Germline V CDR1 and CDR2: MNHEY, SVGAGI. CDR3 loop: CASSTGEKDTQYF. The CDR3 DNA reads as TGTGCCAGCAGTACCGGAGAGAAAGATACGCAGTATTTT.

The CDR3 reads CATRLSGSPTDTQYF. The CDR3 DNA sequence: TGTGCCACCCGCCTTAGCGGGAGCCCGACAGATACGCAGTATTTT. The chain recombines TRBV15 with TRBJ2-3; 9 bases are a match to TRBD2. The CDR3 consists of 15 residues. V lost 8 bases and J lost 3; bases outside the gene matches: 9. CDR1 is LNHNV and CDR2 is YYDKDF in the germline V gene (reference sequence).

In nucleotides, the CDR3 is TGTGCCAGCAGCTTCATCTCAGGGTTTGAAAAACTGTTTTTT. It codes for CASSFISGFEKLFF. V and J are TRBV7-9 and TRBJ1-4; weak D call: TRBD1 (5 bases). Germline V CDR1 and CDR2: SEHNR, FQNEAQ (reference sequence). The CDR3 sequence is 14 residues long. V lost 3 bases and J 7 bases, leaving 12 bases between the germline ends.

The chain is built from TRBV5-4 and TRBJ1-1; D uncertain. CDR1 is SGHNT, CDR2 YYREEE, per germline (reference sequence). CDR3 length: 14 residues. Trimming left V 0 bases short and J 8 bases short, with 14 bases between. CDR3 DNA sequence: TGTGCCAGCAGCTTGGCACGACCGCCGGGGGAAGCTTTCTTT. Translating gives CASSLARPPGEAFF.

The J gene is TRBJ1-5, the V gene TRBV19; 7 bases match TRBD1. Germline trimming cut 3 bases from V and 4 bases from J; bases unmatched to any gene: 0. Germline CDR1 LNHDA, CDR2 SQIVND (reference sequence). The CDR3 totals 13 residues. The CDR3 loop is CASSMTGNQPQHF. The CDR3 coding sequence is TGTGCCAGTAGTATGACAGGGAATCAGCCCCAGCATTTT.

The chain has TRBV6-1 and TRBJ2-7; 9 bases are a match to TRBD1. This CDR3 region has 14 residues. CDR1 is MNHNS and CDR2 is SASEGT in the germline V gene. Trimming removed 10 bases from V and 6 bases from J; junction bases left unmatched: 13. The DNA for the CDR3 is TGTGCCACCGAACCGGGACAGGGTTCTCTCGAGCAGTACTTC. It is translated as CATEPGQGSLEQYF.

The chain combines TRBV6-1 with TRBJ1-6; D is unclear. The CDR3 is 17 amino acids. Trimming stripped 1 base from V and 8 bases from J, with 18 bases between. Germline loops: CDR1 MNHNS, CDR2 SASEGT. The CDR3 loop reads CASSEGGVAGLYSPLHF. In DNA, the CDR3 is TGTGCCAGCAGTGAAGGCGGGGTTGCGGGATTATATTCACCCCTCCACTTT.

The CDR3 protein is CASSAYNAGTEAFF. For the CDR3, the DNA is TGTGCCAGCAGTGCTTACAACGCTGGCACTGAAGCTTTCTTT. The rearrangement joins TRBV6-1 to TRBJ1-1; D gene unclear. Germline V CDR1 and CDR2: MNHNS, SASEGT. The CDR3 length is 14 residues. Trimming removed 4 bases at V and 4 bases at J, with 13 bases between.

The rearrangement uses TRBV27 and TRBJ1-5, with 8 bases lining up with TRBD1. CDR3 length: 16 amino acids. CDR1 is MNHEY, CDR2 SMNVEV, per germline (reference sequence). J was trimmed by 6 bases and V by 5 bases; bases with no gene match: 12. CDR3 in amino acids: CASSPRTGPGSQPQHF. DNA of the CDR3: TGTGCCAGCAGTCCAAGGACAGGGCCAGGGAGTCAGCCCCAGCATTTT.

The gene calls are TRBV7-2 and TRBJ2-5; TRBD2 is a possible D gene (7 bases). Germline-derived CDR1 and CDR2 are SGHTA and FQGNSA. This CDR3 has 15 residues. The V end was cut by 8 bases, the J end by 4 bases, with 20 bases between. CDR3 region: CASLEYGGPGETQYF. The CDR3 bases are TGTGCCAGCTTGGAGTACGGGGGGCCGGGAGAGACCCAGTACTTC. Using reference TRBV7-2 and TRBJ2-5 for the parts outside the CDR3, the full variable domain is GAGVSQSPSNKVTEKGKDVELRCDPISGHTALYWYRQSLGQGLEFLIYFQGNSAPDKSGLPSDRFSAERTGGSVSTLTIQRTQQEDSAVYLCASLEYGGPGETQYFGPGTRLLVL.

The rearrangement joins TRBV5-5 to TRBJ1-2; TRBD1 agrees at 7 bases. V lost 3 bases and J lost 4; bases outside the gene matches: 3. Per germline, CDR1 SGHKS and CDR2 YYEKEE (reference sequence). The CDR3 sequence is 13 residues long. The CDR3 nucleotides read TGTGCCAGCAGCTCCCGGGACAGCTATGGCTACACCTTC. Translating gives CASSSRDSYGYTF.

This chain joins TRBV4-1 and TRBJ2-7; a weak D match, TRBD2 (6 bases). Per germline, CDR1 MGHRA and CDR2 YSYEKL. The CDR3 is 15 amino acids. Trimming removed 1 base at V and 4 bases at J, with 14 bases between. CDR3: CASSQGTNPLYEQYF. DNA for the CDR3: TGCGCCAGCAGCCAAGGGACTAACCCCCTTTACGAGCAGTACTTC.

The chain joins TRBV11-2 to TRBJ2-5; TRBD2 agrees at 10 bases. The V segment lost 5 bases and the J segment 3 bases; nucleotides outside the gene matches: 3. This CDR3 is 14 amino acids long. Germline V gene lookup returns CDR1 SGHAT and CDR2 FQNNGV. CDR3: CASSPLAGEETQYF. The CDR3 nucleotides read TGTGCCAGCAGCCCCCTAGCGGGGGAAGAGACCCAGTACTTC.

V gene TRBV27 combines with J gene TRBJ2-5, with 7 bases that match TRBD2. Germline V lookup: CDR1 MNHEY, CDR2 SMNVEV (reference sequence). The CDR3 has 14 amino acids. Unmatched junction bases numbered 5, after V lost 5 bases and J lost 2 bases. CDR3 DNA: TGTGCCAGCAGTCCCTCCGGGGGGCAAGAGACCCAGTACTTC. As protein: CASSPSGGQETQYF.

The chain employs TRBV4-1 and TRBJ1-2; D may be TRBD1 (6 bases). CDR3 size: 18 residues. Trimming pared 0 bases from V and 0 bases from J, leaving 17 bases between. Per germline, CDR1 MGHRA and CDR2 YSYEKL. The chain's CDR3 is CASSQDDWGPYSNYGYTF. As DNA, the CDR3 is TGCGCCAGCAGCCAAGATGATTGGGGGCCCTACTCTAACTATGGCTACACCTTC.

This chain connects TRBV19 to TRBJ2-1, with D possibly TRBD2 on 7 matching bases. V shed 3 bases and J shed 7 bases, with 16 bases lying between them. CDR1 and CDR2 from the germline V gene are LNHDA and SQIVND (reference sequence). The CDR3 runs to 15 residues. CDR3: CASSIGGGANNEQFF. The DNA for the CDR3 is TGTGCCAGTAGTATTGGTGGGGGGGCTAATAATGAGCAGTTCTTC.

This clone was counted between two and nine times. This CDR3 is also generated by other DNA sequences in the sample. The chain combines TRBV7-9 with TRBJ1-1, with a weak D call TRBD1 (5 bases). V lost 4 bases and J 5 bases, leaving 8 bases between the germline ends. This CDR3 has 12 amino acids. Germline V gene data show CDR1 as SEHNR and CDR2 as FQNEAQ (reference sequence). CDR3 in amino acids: CASSSGGTEAFF. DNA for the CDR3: TGTGCCAGCAGCTCGGGGGGTACTGAAGCTTTCTTT.

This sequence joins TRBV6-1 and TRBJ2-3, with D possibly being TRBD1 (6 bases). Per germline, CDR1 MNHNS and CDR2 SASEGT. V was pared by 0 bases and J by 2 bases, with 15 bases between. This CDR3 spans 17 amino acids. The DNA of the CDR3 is TGTGCCAGCAGTGAAGCGGAGGACAGCCTATACACAGATACGCAGTATTTT. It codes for CASSEAEDSLYTDTQYF.

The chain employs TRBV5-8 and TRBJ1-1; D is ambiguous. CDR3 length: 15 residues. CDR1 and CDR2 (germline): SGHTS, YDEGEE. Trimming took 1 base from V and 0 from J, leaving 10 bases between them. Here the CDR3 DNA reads TGTGCCAGCAGCTTGCAGTTATTCATGAACACTGAAGCTTTCTTT. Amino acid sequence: CASSLQLFMNTEAFF.

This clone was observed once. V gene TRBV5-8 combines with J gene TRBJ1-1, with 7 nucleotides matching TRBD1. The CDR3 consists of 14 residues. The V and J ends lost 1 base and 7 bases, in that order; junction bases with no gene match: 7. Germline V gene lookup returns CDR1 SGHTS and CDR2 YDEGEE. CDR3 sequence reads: CASSLTTGLGEAFF. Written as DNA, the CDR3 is TGTGCCAGCAGCTTGACGACAGGGCTCGGTGAAGCTTTCTTT. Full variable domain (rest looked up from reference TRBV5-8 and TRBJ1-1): EAGVTQSPTHLIKTRGQQATLRCSPISGHTSVYWYQQALGLGLQFLLWYDEGEERNRGNFPPRFSGRQFPNYSSELNVNALELEDSALYLCASSLTTGLGEAFFGQGTRLTVV.

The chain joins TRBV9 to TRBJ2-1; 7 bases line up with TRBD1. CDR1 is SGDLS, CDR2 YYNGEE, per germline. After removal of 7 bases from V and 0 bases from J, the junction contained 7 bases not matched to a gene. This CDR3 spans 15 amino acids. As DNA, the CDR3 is TGTGCCAGCGGGGACAGACCAAACTCCTACAATGAGCAGTTCTTC. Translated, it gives CASGDRPNSYNEQFF.

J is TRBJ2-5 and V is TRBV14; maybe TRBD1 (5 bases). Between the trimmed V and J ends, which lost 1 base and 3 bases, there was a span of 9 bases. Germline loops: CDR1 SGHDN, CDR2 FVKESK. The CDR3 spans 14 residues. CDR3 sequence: CASSQAGREETQYF. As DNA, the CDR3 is TGTGCCAGCAGCCAAGCTGGCAGGGAAGAGACCCAGTACTTC. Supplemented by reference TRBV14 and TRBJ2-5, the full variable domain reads EAGVTQFPSHSVIEKGQTVTLRCDPISGHDNLYWYRRVMGKEIKFLLHFVKESKQDESGMPNNRFLAERTGGTYSTLKVQPAELEDSGVYFCASSQAGREETQYFGPGTRLLVL.

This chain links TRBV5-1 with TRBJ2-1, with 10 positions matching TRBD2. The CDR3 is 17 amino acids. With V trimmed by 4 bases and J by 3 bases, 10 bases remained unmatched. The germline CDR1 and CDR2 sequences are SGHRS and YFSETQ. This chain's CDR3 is CASSMGASGSVYNEQFF. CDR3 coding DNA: TGCGCCAGCAGCATGGGCGCTAGCGGGAGTGTCTACAATGAGCAGTTCTTC. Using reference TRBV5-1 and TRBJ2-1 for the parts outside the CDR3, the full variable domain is KAGVTQTPRYLIKTRGQQVTLSCSPISGHRSVSWYQQTPGQGLQFLFEYFSETQRNKGNFPGRFSGRQFSNSRSEMNVSTLELGDSALYLCASSMGASGSVYNEQFFGPGTRLTVL.

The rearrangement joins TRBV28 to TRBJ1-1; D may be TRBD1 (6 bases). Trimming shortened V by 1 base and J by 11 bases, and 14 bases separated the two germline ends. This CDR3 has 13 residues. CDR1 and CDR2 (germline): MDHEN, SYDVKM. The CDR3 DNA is TGTGCCAGCAGTTTATTACAGGGCCAACGGGCTTTCTTT. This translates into CASSLLQGQRAFF.

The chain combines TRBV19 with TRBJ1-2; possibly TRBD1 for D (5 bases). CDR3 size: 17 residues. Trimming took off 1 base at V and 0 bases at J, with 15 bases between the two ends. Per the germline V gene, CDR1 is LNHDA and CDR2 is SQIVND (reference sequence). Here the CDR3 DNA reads TGTGCCAGTAGTATAGGATCGTCCAGGGCAACTAACTATGGCTACACCTTC. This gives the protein CASSIGSSRATNYGYTF. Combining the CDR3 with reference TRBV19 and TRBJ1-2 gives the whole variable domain DGGITQSPKYLFRKEGQNVTLSCEQNLNHDAMYWYRQDPGQGLRLIYYSQIVNDFQKGDIAEGYSVSREKKESFPLTVTSAQKNPTAFYLCASSIGSSRATNYGYTFGSGTRLTVV.